This TCR beta chain came from a study of tumor-infiltrating lymphocytes in glioblastoma multiforme. About this clonotype: As yet, its antigen is unknown.

Three nested ARM-PCR rounds with V-beta and C-beta primers built TCRB libraries. A C-beta primer primed TCRB cDNA from roughly 0.5 ug RNA. No unique molecular identifiers were described for these TCRB libraries. TCRdb redid the calling of the multiplex PCR reads with MiXCR, one entry per CDR3 protein. Of 20,000 or so distinct CDR3 sequences in the sample, 65% to 75% were seen once. Findings and caveats of the study: The T cells in this sample were not sorted into functional subsets. Just one glioblastoma patient contributed to the TCR-mutation comparison.

Sequenced sample: peripheral blood. The TCR originated in a male donor with glioblastoma.

The CDR3 DNA sequence: TGTGCCAGCAGCTCCGGACTAGCGGGTGGAGGGGATGCAGATACGCAGTATTTT. It is translated as CASSSGLAGGGDADTQYF. This sequence joins TRBV11-2 and TRBJ2-3, with TRBD2 identical over 11 bases. The CDR3 runs 18 residues. Germline trimming cut 4 bases from V and 4 bases from J; bases unmatched to any gene: 13. Germline V gene lookup returns CDR1 SGHAT and CDR2 FQNNGV.